A selection of T cell receptor beta chains follows, all from one sample in a study of control samples from healthy donors and cancer patients. Here immunoSEQ multiplex PCR was the method, and the copy in TCRdb shows in-frame clones only, minus some. The table includes roughly 130,000 clones, 80% to 95% detected once. The sample comprised blood. Source of these receptors: a man aged 18 to 29 in good health. CDR3s include the opening cysteine and the closing phenylalanine or tryptophan. Each record gives: V gene, J gene, CDR3 length, clone size, D gene, CDR3 DNA, CDR3 protein. The D gene is left open where the match is weak. Size tells how often a clone was seen (once, few, many) or the class of an expanded clone, and some rows leave it out.

TRBV5-1	TRBJ2-1	13	.	.	TGCGCCAGCAGCTTGGGCCCAACTAGTGAGCAGTTCTTC	CASSLGPTSEQFF
TRBV20-1	TRBJ2-1	17	.	TRBD2	TGCAGTGCTAGTGCTAGCGGGAGGCCCCCCTCCTACAATGAGCAGTTCTTC	CSASASGRPPSYNEQFF
TRBV3-1/TRBV3-2	TRBJ2-5	15	.	.	TGTGCCAGCAGCCCAGGTGGTGGGCCCGGAGAGACCCAGTACTTC	CASSPGGGPGETQYF
TRBV7-9	TRBJ2-1	19	.	.	TGTGCCAGCAGCTTCCCGGTTAGCGCAGCAAAAAGCTCCTACAATGAGCAGTTCTTC	CASSFPVSAAKSSYNEQFF
TRBV28	TRBJ1-4	15	.	TRBD1	TGTGCCAGCAGTACGGGACAGGGAGGGCATGAAAAACTGTTTTTT	CASSTGQGGHEKLFF
TRBV6-5	TRBJ1-4	15	.	.	TGTGCCAGCAGGGGGGAGGGTCTAACTAATGAAAAACTGTTTTTT	CASRGEGLTNEKLFF
TRBV28	TRBJ1-1	16	.	.	TGTGCCAGCAGTACCCCCCCAGTGAGGGTAATATCTGAAGCTTTCTTT	CASSTPPVRVISEAFF
TRBV7-9	TRBJ1-2	12	.	TRBD1	TGTGCCAGCAGCGAGACAGGGGGCAGCTACACCTTC	CASSETGGSYTF
TRBV11-2	TRBJ2-1	15	.	TRBD1	TGTGCCAGCAGCTCTCGGGACAGGGTTCACAATGAGCAGTTCTTC	CASSSRDRVHNEQFF
TRBV10-3	TRBJ2-1	13	.	.	TGTGCCATCAGTGAGTCGAATGGCCCCGAGCAGTTCTTC	CAISESNGPEQFF
TRBV6-5	TRBJ2-1	15	.	TRBD2	TGTGCCAGCGGACTAGCGGGGGGGCCCTACAATGAGCAGTTCTTC	CASGLAGGPYNEQFF
TRBV7-3	TRBJ2-5	14	.	.	TGTGCCAGCAGCCCAACCGGGGGCGTGGAGACCCAGTACTTC	CASSPTGGVETQYF
TRBV27	TRBJ1-1	13	.	.	TGTGCCAGCAGTTATAGTGTGAACACTGAAGCTTTCTTT	CASSYSVNTEAFF
TRBV21-1	TRBJ2-3	17	.	.	TGTGCCAGCAGCAAAACCACGCGGGACAGGGAGGCAGATACGCAGTATTTT	CASSKTTRDREADTQYF
TRBV6-5	TRBJ1-5	14	.	.	TGTGCCAGCAGGGACTGGACAGGCAATCAGCCCCAGCATTTT	CASRDWTGNQPQHF
TRBV9	TRBJ2-2	16	.	TRBD2	TGTGCCAGCAGCGTGGGACTAGTCGGAGGCACCGGGGAGCTGTTTTTT	CASSVGLVGGTGELFF
TRBV4-1	TRBJ2-2	15	.	TRBD1	TGCGCCAGCAGCCTACCCGGACAGGGAGCCGGGGAGCTGTTTTTT	CASSLPGQGAGELFF
TRBV9	TRBJ2-1	16	.	TRBD2	TGTGCCAGCAGCGTAGAGACTAGCGGCTCCTACAATGAGCAGTTCTTC	CASSVETSGSYNEQFF
TRBV28	TRBJ1-6	18	once	TRBD1	TGTGCCAGCAGTTTATCGGGACAGCCTAGCTCCTATAATTCACCCCTCCACTTT	CASSLSGQPSSYNSPLHF
TRBV5-1	TRBJ2-5	14	.	TRBD2	TGCGCCAGCAGCTGGGGTAGCGGGGGAGAGACCCAGTACTTC	CASSWGSGGETQYF
TRBV19	TRBJ1-5	15	.	.	TGTGCCAGTAACTCTGGACAGTGGTATAATCAGCCCCAGCATTTT	CASNSGQWYNQPQHF
TRBV18	TRBJ1-5	14	.	.	TGTGCCAGCTCACCGTCAGGCGGCAATCAGCCCCAGCATTTT	CASSPSGGNQPQHF
TRBV6-6	TRBJ1-5	13	few	.	TGTGCCAGCGGTTCGGGGGCCAATCAGCCCCAGCATTTT	CASGSGANQPQHF
TRBV18	TRBJ1-1	14	.	.	TGTGCCAGCTCCCCAATGGAGGGAGGGACTGAAGCTTTCTTT	CASSPMEGGTEAFF
TRBV6-5	TRBJ2-7	13	.	.	TGTGCCAGCAGTTTATCGGGGAGTAGTGAGCAGTACTTC	CASSLSGSSEQYF
TRBV29-1	TRBJ2-5	12	.	TRBD1	TGCAGCTTCCGACAGGGTGGAGAGACCCAGTACTTC	CSFRQGGETQYF
TRBV9	TRBJ1-2	17	once	TRBD1	TGTGCCAGCAGCGTATCCGGACAGGGAGGGGGACCCTATGGCTACACCTTC	CASSVSGQGGGPYGYTF
TRBV24-1	TRBJ1-5	16	.	.	TGTGCCACCAGTGACGGCGAGGCCCTGGGCAATCAGCCCCAGCATTTT	CATSDGEALGNQPQHF
TRBV30	TRBJ1-1	16	.	TRBD1	TGTGCCTGGAGTGCTCGGAGAGACAGGGGGACCACTGAAGCTTTCTTT	CAWSARRDRGTTEAFF
TRBV9	TRBJ2-3	14	.	TRBD2	TGTGCCAGCAGCCCACACCTAGCGGCAGATACGCAGTATTTT	CASSPHLAADTQYF
TRBV7-2	TRBJ2-7	13	.	.	TGTGCCAGCAGCCCCGACCGGGCCTACGAGCAGTACTTC	CASSPDRAYEQYF
TRBV24-1	TRBJ1-1	13	.	.	TGTGCCACCAGTGACTCACGTACAGGGGAAGCTTTCTTT	CATSDSRTGEAFF
TRBV18	TRBJ2-1	14	.	.	TGTGCCAGCTCAACGGAGAGAAAAGAGAATGAGCAGTTCTTC	CASSTERKENEQFF
TRBV5-8	TRBJ2-7	15	.	TRBD1	TGTGCCAGCAGCACGGTCGGGACAGACCCCTACGAGCAGTACTTC	CASSTVGTDPYEQYF
TRBV6-6	TRBJ1-2	13	.	TRBD1	TGTGCCAGCAGAACAGGGGGCGACTATGGCTACACCTTC	CASRTGGDYGYTF
TRBV7-3	TRBJ2-3	16	.	.	TGTGCCAGCAGCTTAATTGGTAGCGGTAGCACAGATACGCAGTATTTT	CASSLIGSGSTDTQYF
TRBV5-5	TRBJ1-5	16	.	TRBD1	TGTGCCAGCAGCCCGCAGGGGGCTGACGGCAATCAGCCCCAGCATTTT	CASSPQGADGNQPQHF
TRBV6-5	TRBJ1-2	15	.	.	TGTGCCAGCAGTTACGGCCCCGAAGCTAACTATGGCTACACCTTC	CASSYGPEANYGYTF
TRBV30	TRBJ2-3	17	.	.	TGTGCCTGGAGTACGGTATGGGGGGATATTCGCACAGATACGCAGTATTTT	CAWSTVWGDIRTDTQYF
TRBV2	TRBJ2-1	15	.	.	TGTGCCAGCAGTGAAAGGACTCCTCATTACAATGAGCAGTTCTTC	CASSERTPHYNEQFF
TRBV4-2	TRBJ2-1	16	.	TRBD2	TGTGCCAGCAGTCGAGGCGGGGGGGGATCCTACAATGAGCAGTTCTTC	CASSRGGGGSYNEQFF